The rows below give T cell receptor beta chains drawn from one sample of a study of blood T cells in healthy people across ages. TCRdb re-derived calls from the 5' RACE reads in MiXCR, one entry per CDR3 protein. The table lists roughly 1,000,000 distinct CDR3 sequences, less than 25% of them singletons. The sample was also reused in another study, on T cells of mothers and their children.

Material: blood. All receptors derive from a girl aged 2 to 9 in good health. Both conserved end residues are trimmed from each CDR3.

v_call	j_call	cdr3_length	cdr3_aa
TRBV12-3/TRBV12-4	TRBJ1-5	11	ASSFGENQPQH
TRBV5-1	TRBJ1-2	11	ASSLSGGSGYT
TRBV12-3/TRBV12-4	TRBJ1-2	13	ASSLGHGQGAGYT
TRBV19	TRBJ2-7	11	ATDAGAPGEQY
TRBV4-1	TRBJ2-6	16	ASSQGWAGLSGANVLT
TRBV20-1	TRBJ2-1	12	SARGLAVYNEQF
TRBV29-1	TRBJ2-5	16	SVDGLYLSGNLQETQY
TRBV5-1	TRBJ2-1	13	ASGELARAYNEQF
TRBV4-1	TRBJ2-3	14	ASSLRPTSGTDTQY
TRBV19	TRBJ1-2	14	ASSILTTGMLHGYT
TRBV7-2	TRBJ2-5	15	ASSKLFRGRKQETQY
TRBV20-1	TRBJ2-2	10	SASEGTGELF
TRBV2	TRBJ2-5	14	ASSEGQGGGQETQY
TRBV9	TRBJ2-1	11	ASSTYEADEQF
TRBV29-1	TRBJ2-2	14	SVGTSGTENTGELF
TRBV29-1	TRBJ2-3	10	SGGELTDTQY
TRBV5-1	TRBJ1-1	12	ASSLNREDLWAF
TRBV12-3/TRBV12-4	TRBJ2-3	11	ASSSFLEATQY
TRBV4-2	-	11	ASSQEAAQAQF
TRBV19	TRBJ1-6	16	ASSTQGDARWGNSPLH
TRBV20-1	TRBJ2-1	12	SARTTISYNEQF
TRBV11-2	TRBJ2-5	13	ASSLVVSGRETQY
TRBV9	TRBJ1-6	11	ASSVVDNSPLH